The 30 T cell receptor beta chains reported below all come from one sample, sequenced in a study of prognosis after radiotherapy for stage I lung cancer. By two-round multiplex PCR, the TCR beta CDR3 was amplified from genomic DNA. Round-one PCR had primers specific to each TRBV and TRBJ gene. TCRdb re-called the multiplex PCR reads through MiXCR, storing one row per CDR3 protein. The sample lists about 31,000 distinct CDR3 sequences; roughly two fifths were seen once. This material consisted of PBMCs, taken before or after stereotactic body radiation therapy (not recorded which). The receptors originated from a donor aged 50 or older with non-small cell lung cancer.

This clonotype qualifies as medium-sized. This chain joins TRBV12-3 or TRBV12-4 and TRBJ1-5; TRBD1 aligns across 11 bases. This CDR3 contains 14 residues. Trimming took 5 bases from V and 4 from J; bases not matched to a gene: 1. The CDR3: CASSGTGGNQPQHF. In DNA form, the CDR3 reads TGTGCCAGCAGTGGGACAGGGGGGAATCAGCCCCAGCATTTT.

A remark on this clonotype: Here the CDR3 omits its conserved ending phenylalanine or tryptophan, so a read error is the likely source. The rearrangement links TRBV6-2 or TRBV6-3 to TRBJ2-7, with 9 nucleotides matching TRBD1. Per the germline V gene, CDR1 is MNHEY and CDR2 is SVGEGT. The CDR3 totals 14 residues. V lost 9 bases, J lost 7 bases, and 13 bases stayed unmatched. CDR3 sequence: CASRMEQGAGEQYL. DNA of the CDR3: TGTGCCAGTAGAATGGAACAGGGGGCGGGGGAGCAGTACCTC.

On this clonotype itself: A single base is all that separates this from a far larger clone, so a read error is likely. The genes are TRBV6-4 and TRBJ2-6; D possibly corresponds to TRBD1 (5 bases). This CDR3 has 13 residues. The germline CDR1 and CDR2 sequences are MRHNA and SNTAGT. The CDR3 sequence is CASRKSGANVPTF. DNA for the CDR3: TGTGCCAGCAGGAAGTCTGGGGCCAACGTCCCGACTTTC.

In its sample, this clonotype was seen many times. V and J are TRBV5-1 and TRBJ1-1; 7 bases agree with TRBD1. The CDR3 length is 14 residues. The germline V gene encodes CDR1 SGHRS and CDR2 YFSETQ. V dropped 7 bases and J dropped 1; count of bases not matched to a gene: 7. CDR3 in amino acids: CASGRDSWNTEAFF. The CDR3 nucleotides read TGCGCCAGCGGTCGGGACAGTTGGAACACTGAAGCTTTCTTT.

With regard to this clonotype: A far bigger clonotype differs at one base, so this is likely a read error. The chain couples TRBV6-4 to TRBJ2-7, with TRBD2 matching over 13 bases. The junction had 11 bases not matched to a gene; V was cut back by 5 bases and J by 4 bases. The CDR3 has 17 residues. The germline CDR1 and CDR2 sequences are MRHNA and SNTAGT. DNA of the CDR3: TGTGCCAGCAGTTACATCGGGACTAGCGGGATGTCGTACGAGCAGTACTTC. It is translated as CASSYIGTSGMSYEQYF.

On this clonotype itself: A far larger clone differs by one base, so this is likely a read error. This chain connects TRBV6-2 or TRBV6-3 to TRBJ2-7; TRBD1 might be the D (6 bases). The CDR3 spans 15 residues. CDR1 MNHEY and CDR2 SVGEGT come from the germline V gene. The ends were cut back, 5 bases at V and 2 bases at J, with 16 bases in the middle. CDR3 nucleotides: TGTGCCAGCAGTGAAGTGCAGGGGCCCCCCTACGAGCAGTACTTC. Its protein product is CASSEVQGPPYEQYF.

For this clonotype: The junction shows a germline mismatch at one end, possibly a read error. The chain has TRBV6-2 or TRBV6-3 and TRBJ1-1; D uncertain. In germline, CDR1 is MNHEY, CDR2 SVGEGT. The CDR3 extends over 12 amino acids. CDR3 protein: CASTSIGRDLIF. DNA for the CDR3: TGTGCCAGCACCTCCATAGGGAGGGATCTAATCTTT.

The V gene is TRBV12-3 or TRBV12-4, the J gene TRBJ1-3; D is unclear. V lost 2 bases and J lost 7, with 12 bases in between. This CDR3 is built from 14 residues. CDR3 amino acids: CASSLKLGRNTIYF. The DNA of the CDR3 is TGTGCCAGCAGTTTAAAGCTGGGTAGGAACACCATATATTTT.

This clonotype came up many times. The chain employs TRBV2 and TRBJ2-3, with D maybe TRBD2 (5 bases). Looked up from germline, CDR1 is SNHLY and CDR2 is FYNNEI. V dropped 8 bases and J dropped 2 bases, with 14 bases sitting between them. This CDR3 has 14 residues. The CDR3 loop is CASAGRGYTDTQYF. The CDR3 DNA reads TGTGCCAGCGCCGGACGGGGATACACAGATACGCAGTATTTT.

This clonotype has a count of ten or more. The V and J genes are TRBV10-2 and TRBJ1-6; D call uncertain. Trimming left V 0 bases short and J 4 bases short, with 10 bases between. Germline V gives CDR1 WSHSY, CDR2 SAAADI. The CDR3 sequence is 16 residues long. CDR3 DNA: TGCGCCAGCAGTGAGTCGGCAGGATCGTATAATTCACCCCTCCACTTT. Its protein product is CASSESAGSYNSPLHF.

Of note for this clonotype: A read error may be the cause here, since a much bigger clone is one base away. V gene TRBV7-2 combines with J gene TRBJ2-5; D possibly matches TRBD1 or TRBD2 (5 bases each). CDR3 length equals 15 residues. Germline-derived CDR1 and CDR2 are SGHTA and FQGNSA. CDR3 sequence reads: CASGEGSATRETPYF. CDR3 in DNA: TGTGCCAGCGGCGAGGGGTCAGCAACCAGGGAGACCCCGTACTTC. Based on the CDR3 plus reference TRBV7-2 and TRBJ2-5, the full variable domain is GAGVSQSPSNKVTEKGKDVELRCDPISGHTALYWYRQSLGQGLEFLIYFQGNSAPDKSGLPSDRFSAERTGGSVSTLTIQRTQQEDSAVYLCASGEGSATRETPYFGPGTRLLVL.

The chain joins TRBV9 to TRBJ2-3, with TRBD2 identical over 12 bases. Germline lookup yields CDR1 SGDLS and CDR2 YYNGEE. V shed 3 bases, J shed 0 bases, and the junction held 8 bases outside the gene matches. The CDR3 extends over 18 amino acids. The CDR3 spells CASSDSTSGRESTDTQYF. CDR3 coding DNA: TGTGCCAGCAGCGACTCGACTAGCGGGAGAGAGAGCACAGATACGCAGTATTTT.

This clonotype was detected ten times or more. V gene TRBV5-1 combines with J gene TRBJ1-1; no clear D gene. Germline CDR1 is SGHRS and CDR2 is YFSETQ. The V and J ends lost 5 bases and 5 bases respectively, with 19 bases between them. This CDR3 is 15 amino acids long. The CDR3 coding sequence is TGCGCCAGCAGACCGGGCGGGATCGGTTGGACTGAAGCTTTCTTT. Translated, it gives CASRPGGIGWTEAFF.

This clonotype was counted at least ten times. This rearrangement joins TRBV28 to TRBJ2-2; 9 bases align to TRBD2. Germline-derived CDR1 and CDR2 are MDHEN and SYDVKM. The CDR3 has 15 residues. V gave up 5 bases and J gave up 6 bases; unmatched junction bases: 7. The CDR3 region has the DNA TGTGCCAGCAGTCGGTTAGCGGGGGCGGCCGGGGAGCTGTTTTTT. It translates to CASSRLAGAAGELFF.

Relative to its sample, this clonotype is medium-sized. This chain joins TRBV27 and TRBJ1-2; 7 nucleotides match TRBD1. CDR1 is MNHEY, CDR2 SMNVEV, per germline (reference sequence). V lost 10 bases to trimming and J lost 4 bases; unmatched junction nucleotides: 9. The CDR3 is 13 amino acids. CDR3 coding DNA: TGTGCCACCTGGGACAGCGAAAGCTATGGCTACACCTTC. Amino acids: CATWDSESYGYTF.

Details on this clonotype: This clone may be a read error of a much larger clone one base away. V usage is TRBV13 and J usage is TRBJ2-5; weak D call: TRBD1 (5 bases). The V end lost 7 bases, the J end lost 0 bases, and 18 bases lay between the germline ends. The CDR3 totals 16 residues. From germline, CDR1 is PRHDT and CDR2 FYEKMQ (reference sequence). The CDR3 sequence: CASILAGAPYQETQYF. CDR3 bases: TGTGCCAGCATCCTCGCTGGGGCCCCGTACCAAGAGACCCAGTACTTC. The full variable domain, completed using reference TRBV13 and TRBJ2-5, is AAGVIQSPRHLIKEKRETATLKCYPIPRHDTVYWYQQGPGQDPQFLISFYEKMQSDKGSIPDRFSAQQFSDYHSELNMSSLELGDSALYFCASILAGAPYQETQYFGPGTRLLVL.

Judged by abundance, this clonotype is medium-sized. The chain carries TRBV6-1 and TRBJ1-5; possible D gene TRBD1, 5 bases. Germline loops: CDR1 MNHNS, CDR2 SASEGT. Between the trimmed V and J ends, which lost 4 bases and 4 bases, there was a span of 11 bases. The CDR3 spans 14 residues. CDR3 DNA: TGTGCCAGCAGTGCCGGGGACGGAAATCAGCCCCAGCATTTT. It codes for CASSAGDGNQPQHF.

This clonotype was detected ten times or more. V usage is TRBV24-1 and J usage is TRBJ2-1, with a tentative D call TRBD1 (6 bases). Germline V CDR1 and CDR2: KGHDR, SFDVKD. The V gene lost 7 bases and the J gene lost 4 bases, with 10 bases spanning the gap. This CDR3 is built from 13 residues. The DNA for the CDR3 is TGTGCCACCAGAGACAGGTCATACAATGAGCAGTTCTTC. Its translation is CATRDRSYNEQFF.

Many counts were recorded for this clonotype. The gene calls are TRBV27 and TRBJ1-1, with 8 bases lining up with TRBD1. Germline V gives CDR1 MNHEY, CDR2 SMNVEV (reference sequence). The CDR3 has 13 residues. With 6 bases clipped from V and 5 bases from J, the junction kept 5 bases outside the gene matches. CDR3 loop: CASRRTGSTEAFF. CDR3 coding DNA: TGTGCCAGCAGGCGGACAGGGTCAACTGAAGCTTTCTTT.

This clonotype was picked up many times. The rearrangement links TRBV19 to TRBJ1-4; D is undetermined. This CDR3 is built from 15 residues. Germline V lookup: CDR1 LNHDA, CDR2 SQIVND (reference sequence). Trimming took off 6 bases at V and 0 bases at J, with 11 bases between the two ends. DNA for the CDR3: TGTGCCAGTAGGACCGGCGGAACAACTAATGAAAAACTGTTTTTT. Its translation: CASRTGGTTNEKLFF. Looking up the rest from reference TRBV19 and TRBJ1-4 gives the full variable domain: DGGITQSPKYLFRKEGQNVTLSCEQNLNHDAMYWYRQDPGQGLRLIYYSQIVNDFQKGDIAEGYSVSREKKESFPLTVTSAQKNPTAFYLCASRTGGTTNEKLFFGSGTQLSVL.

Note on this clonotype: Its ends do not fully match the called genes, so a read error is possible. The chain is built from TRBV19 and TRBJ2-1; TRBD1 is a possible D gene (5 bases). CDR3 length: 15 amino acids. Per the germline V gene, CDR1 is LNHDA and CDR2 is SQIVND (reference sequence). The CDR3 region is CASFRTWGSYNEQFF. The CDR3 nucleotides read TGTGCCAGTTTCCGGACATGGGGCTCCTACAACGAGCAGTTCTTC.

On this clonotype itself: With only one base between it and a far larger clone, this is likely a read error. The chain is built from TRBV9 and TRBJ2-1; 7 bases are a match to TRBD1. From germline, CDR1 is SGDLS and CDR2 YYNGEE. The length of the CDR3 is 16 residues. V shed 5 bases and J 10 bases; nucleotides not matched to a gene: 18. The CDR3 coding sequence is TGTGCCAGCAGTGTCTCGGAGACAGGGTATTTCTACGAGCAGTTCTTC. It yields the protein CASSVSETGYFYEQFF.

The chain couples TRBV4-1 to TRBJ2-7, with TRBD1 as a possible D gene (6 bases). The V gene's germline CDR1 is MGHRA and CDR2 YSYEKL. CDR3 length: 15 amino acids. Trimming took off 0 bases at V and 2 bases at J, with 11 bases between the two ends. CDR3 loop: CASSQDTGQTYEQYF. CDR3 sequence (DNA): TGCGCCAGCAGCCAAGATACAGGGCAAACCTACGAGCAGTACTTC.

The sample holds many counts of this clonotype. This chain joins TRBV5-1 and TRBJ2-1; 10 nucleotides line up with TRBD2. Looked up from germline, CDR1 is SGHRS and CDR2 is YFSETQ. The CDR3 has 16 amino acids. The V segment lost 0 bases and the J segment 8 bases; nucleotides outside the gene matches: 8. CDR3 sequence (DNA): TGCGCCAGCAGCTTGGGGTTGGGACTAGCGAACTATGAGCAGTTCTTC. Its protein is CASSLGLGLANYEQFF.

By its share, this clonotype is medium-sized. The J gene is TRBJ2-7, the V gene TRBV12-3 or TRBV12-4; a possible D gene is TRBD2 (5 bases). The CDR3 runs 15 residues. Deletions cut 5 bases from V and 0 bases from J, with 14 bases between. This CDR3 is CASSRRVGSSYEQYF. The CDR3 nucleotides are TGTGCCAGCAGTCGCCGTGTTGGGAGCTCCTACGAGCAGTACTTC.

This clonotype is classed as medium-sized. CDR3 coding DNA: TGTGCCAGCAAAGTCGGCAGGGACACCGGGGAGCTGTTTTTT. Translated: CASKVGRDTGELFF. The chain carries TRBV6-4 and TRBJ2-2; possible D gene TRBD1, 5 bases. The CDR3 has 14 residues. The germline V and J ends were trimmed by 7 bases and 3 bases, with 12 bases remaining between them. Germline V gives CDR1 MRHNA, CDR2 SNTAGT.

Comment on this clonotype: This likely reflects a read error, since a far larger clone is one base away. The gene calls are TRBV6-4 and TRBJ1-6, with D hard to call. This CDR3 has 16 amino acids. Germline CDR1 and CDR2: MRHNA and SNTAGT. V gave up 6 bases and J gave up 8 bases, with 20 bases separating them. The CDR3 DNA is TGTGCCAGCAGACCGGACGTCGTAACGAGCTATTCACCCCTCCACTTT. It yields the protein CASRPDVVTSYSPLHF.

Comment on this clonotype: This is likely an artifact of a read error, given a far larger clone one base away. The chain joins TRBV7-3 to TRBJ2-3; possibly TRBD2 for D (5 bases). With 4 bases removed from V and 4 bases from J, the gap between germline ends came to 9 bases. There are 13 residues in the CDR3. Germline V CDR1 and CDR2: SGHTA, FQGTGA. The CDR3 region is CASSSKRSDTQYF. The CDR3 DNA reads TGTGCCAGCAGCTCCAAGCGGTCAGATACGCAGTATTTT.

This clonotype is deemed medium-sized (0.01 to 0.1%). V usage is TRBV20-1 and J usage is TRBJ1-2; 9 bases are a match to TRBD1. Germline V gene lookup returns CDR1 DFQATT and CDR2 SNEGSKA (reference sequence). V was clipped by 2 bases and J by 8 bases; unmatched bases: 9. The CDR3 covers 14 residues. In DNA, the CDR3 is TGCAGTGCTAGATCAGAACAGGGGGCCGGCGGCTACACCTTC. Its translation is CSARSEQGAGGYTF.

This chain uses TRBV5-1 with TRBJ2-3; the D gene is possibly TRBD1 (6 bases). Trimming shortened V by 4 bases and J by 2 bases, and 17 bases separated the two germline ends. Per germline, CDR1 SGHRS and CDR2 YFSETQ. The CDR3 is 16 amino acids. CDR3 bases: TGCGCCAGCAGCCTCAACCCAGGGGTTCACACAGATACGCAGTATTTT. It specifies CASSLNPGVHTDTQYF.